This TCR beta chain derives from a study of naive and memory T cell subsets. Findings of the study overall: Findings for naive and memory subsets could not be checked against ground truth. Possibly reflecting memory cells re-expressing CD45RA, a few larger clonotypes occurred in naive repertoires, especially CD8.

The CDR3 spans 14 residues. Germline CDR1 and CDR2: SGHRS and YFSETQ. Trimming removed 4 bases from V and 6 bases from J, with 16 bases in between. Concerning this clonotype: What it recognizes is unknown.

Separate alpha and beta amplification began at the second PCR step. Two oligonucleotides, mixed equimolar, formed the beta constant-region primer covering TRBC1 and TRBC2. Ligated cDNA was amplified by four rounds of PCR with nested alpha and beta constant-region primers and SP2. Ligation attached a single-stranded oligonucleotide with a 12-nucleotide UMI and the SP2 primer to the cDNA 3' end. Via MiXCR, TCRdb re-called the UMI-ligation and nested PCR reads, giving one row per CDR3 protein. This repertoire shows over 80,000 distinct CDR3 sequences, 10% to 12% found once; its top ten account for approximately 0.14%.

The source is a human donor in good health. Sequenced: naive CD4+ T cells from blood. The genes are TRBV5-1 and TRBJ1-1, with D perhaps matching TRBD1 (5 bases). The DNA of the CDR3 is TGCGCCAGCAGCACAACTCCGCTAGGGGCTGAAGCTTTCTTT. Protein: CASSTTPLGAEAFF.